The sequence of this T cell receptor beta chain was determined in a study of blood T cell repertoires in COVID-19. Data came from immunoSEQ multiplex PCR; TCRdb stores just in-frame clones and leaves some out. The table has roughly 100,000 clones, approximately 83% seen once; the top ten hold 2.5% to 3.5%. CDR1 and CDR2 (germline): LNHDA, SQIVND (reference sequence). The CDR3 runs to 16 residues. V lost 6 bases and J 0 bases, leaving 16 bases between the germline ends. V usage is TRBV19 and J usage is TRBJ2-3; D might be TRBD2 (6 bases). The sequence derives from a woman of 80 years or more with active or convalescent COVID-19. The source material was peripheral blood. The CDR3: CASRKGTGSSTDTQYF. CDR3 nucleotide sequence: TGTGCCAGTAGGAAAGGGACTGGATCTAGCACAGATACGCAGTATTTT.